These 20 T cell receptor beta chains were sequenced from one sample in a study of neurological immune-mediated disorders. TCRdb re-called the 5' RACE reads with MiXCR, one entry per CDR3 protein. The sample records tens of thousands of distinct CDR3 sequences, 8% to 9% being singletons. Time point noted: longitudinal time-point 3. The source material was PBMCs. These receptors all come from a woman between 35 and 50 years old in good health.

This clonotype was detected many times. The CDR3 DNA reads TGTGCCAGCAAGCTATTCCCGAGTGGGACCGGGGAGCTGTTTTTT. The encoded protein is CASKLFPSGTGELFF. The rearrangement uses TRBV6-5 and TRBJ2-2; no clear D. Germline lookup yields CDR1 MNHEY and CDR2 SVGAGI. The CDR3 has 15 residues. The V end was cut by 7 bases, the J end by 5 bases, with 17 bases between.

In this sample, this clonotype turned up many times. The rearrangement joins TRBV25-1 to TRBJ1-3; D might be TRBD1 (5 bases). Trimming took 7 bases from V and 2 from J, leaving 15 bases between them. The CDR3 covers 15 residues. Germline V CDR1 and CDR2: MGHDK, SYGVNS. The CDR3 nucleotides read TGTGCCAGCACGTCCACGGGGGGGGCTGGAAACACCATATATTTT. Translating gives CASTSTGGAGNTIYF.

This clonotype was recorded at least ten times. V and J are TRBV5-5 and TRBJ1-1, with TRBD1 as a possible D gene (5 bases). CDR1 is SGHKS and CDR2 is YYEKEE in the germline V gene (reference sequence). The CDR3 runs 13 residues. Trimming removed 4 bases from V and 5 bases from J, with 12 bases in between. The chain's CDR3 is CASSRGGRTEAFF. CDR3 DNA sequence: TGTGCCAGCAGCCGGGGGGGTAGGACTGAAGCTTTCTTT.

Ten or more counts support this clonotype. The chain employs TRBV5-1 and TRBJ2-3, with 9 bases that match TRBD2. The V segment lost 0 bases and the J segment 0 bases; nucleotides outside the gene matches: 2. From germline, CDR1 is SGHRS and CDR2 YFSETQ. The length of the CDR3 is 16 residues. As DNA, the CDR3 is TGCGCCAGCAGCTTGGGACTAGCGGAGAGCACAGATACGCAGTATTTT. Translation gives CASSLGLAESTDTQYF.

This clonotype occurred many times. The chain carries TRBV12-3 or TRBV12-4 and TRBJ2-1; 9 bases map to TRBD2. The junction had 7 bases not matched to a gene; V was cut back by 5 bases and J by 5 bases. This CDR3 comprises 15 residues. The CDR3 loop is CASSPGLAPNNEQFF. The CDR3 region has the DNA TGTGCCAGCAGTCCCGGACTAGCGCCTAACAATGAGCAGTTCTTC.

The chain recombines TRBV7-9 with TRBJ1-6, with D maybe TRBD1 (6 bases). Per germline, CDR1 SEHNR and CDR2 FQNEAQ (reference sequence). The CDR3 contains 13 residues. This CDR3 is CAGAGTFGSPLHF. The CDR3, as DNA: TGTGCGGGGGCAGGGACATTTGGTTCACCCCTCCACTTT.

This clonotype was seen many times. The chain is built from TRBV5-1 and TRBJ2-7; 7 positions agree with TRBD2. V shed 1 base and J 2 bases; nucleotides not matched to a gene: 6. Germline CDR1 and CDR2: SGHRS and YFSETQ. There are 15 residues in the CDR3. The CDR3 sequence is CASSLKAGDTYEQYF. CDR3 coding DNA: TGCGCCAGCAGCTTGAAGGCGGGAGACACCTACGAGCAGTACTTC.

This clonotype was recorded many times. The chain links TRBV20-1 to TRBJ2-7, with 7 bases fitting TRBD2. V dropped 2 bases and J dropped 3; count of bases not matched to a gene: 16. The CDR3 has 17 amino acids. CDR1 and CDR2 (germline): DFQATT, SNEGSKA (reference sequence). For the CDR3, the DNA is TGCAGTGCTAGACAAGCTAGCGGCCCATCATCGGGCTACGAGCAGTACTTC. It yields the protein CSARQASGPSSGYEQYF.

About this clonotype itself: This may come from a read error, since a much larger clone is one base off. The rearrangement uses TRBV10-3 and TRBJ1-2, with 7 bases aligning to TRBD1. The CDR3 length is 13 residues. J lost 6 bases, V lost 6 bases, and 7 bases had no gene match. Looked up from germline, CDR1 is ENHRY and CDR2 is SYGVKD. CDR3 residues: CAISDTGDHGYTF. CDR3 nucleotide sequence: TGTGCCATCAGCGATACAGGGGACCATGGCTACACCTTC.

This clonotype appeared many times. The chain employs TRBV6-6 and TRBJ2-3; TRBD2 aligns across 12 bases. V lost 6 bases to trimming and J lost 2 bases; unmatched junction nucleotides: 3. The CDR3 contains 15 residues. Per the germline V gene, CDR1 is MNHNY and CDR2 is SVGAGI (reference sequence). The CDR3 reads CASRLAGGITDTQYF. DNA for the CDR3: TGTGCCAGCAGACTAGCGGGGGGAATCACAGATACGCAGTATTTT.

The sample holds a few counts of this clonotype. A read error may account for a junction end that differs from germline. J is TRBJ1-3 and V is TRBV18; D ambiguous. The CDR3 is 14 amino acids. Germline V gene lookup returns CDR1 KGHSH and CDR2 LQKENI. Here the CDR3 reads CVSSPREAGNTIYF. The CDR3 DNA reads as TGTGTCAGCTCACCGCGGGAAGCCGGAAACACCATATATTTT.

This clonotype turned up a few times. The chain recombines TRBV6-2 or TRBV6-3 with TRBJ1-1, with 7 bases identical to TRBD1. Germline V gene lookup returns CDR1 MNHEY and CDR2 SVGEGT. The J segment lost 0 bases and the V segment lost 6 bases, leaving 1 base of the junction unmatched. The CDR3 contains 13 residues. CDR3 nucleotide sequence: TGTGCCAGCAGGGGACAGCTGAACACTGAAGCTTTCTTT. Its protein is CASRGQLNTEAFF.

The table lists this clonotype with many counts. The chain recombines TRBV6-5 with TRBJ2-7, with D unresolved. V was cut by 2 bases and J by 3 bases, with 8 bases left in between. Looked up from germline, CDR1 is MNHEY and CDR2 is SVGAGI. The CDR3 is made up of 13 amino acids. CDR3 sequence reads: CASSYRRNYEQYF. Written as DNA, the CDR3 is TGTGCCAGCAGTTACAGGAGAAACTACGAGCAGTACTTC.

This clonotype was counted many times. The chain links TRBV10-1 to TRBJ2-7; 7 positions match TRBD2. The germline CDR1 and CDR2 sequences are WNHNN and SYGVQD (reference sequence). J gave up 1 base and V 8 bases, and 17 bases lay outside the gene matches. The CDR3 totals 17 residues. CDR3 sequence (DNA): TGCGCCAGCCCCTCGAGGCTAGCGGTCCGGGCTTCCTACGAGCAGTACTTC. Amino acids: CASPSRLAVRASYEQYF.

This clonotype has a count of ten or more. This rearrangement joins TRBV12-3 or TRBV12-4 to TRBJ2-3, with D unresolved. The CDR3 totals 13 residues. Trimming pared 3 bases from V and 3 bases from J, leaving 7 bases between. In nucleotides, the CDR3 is TGTGCCAGCAGTTTCCCCGGGACAGATACGCAGTATTTT. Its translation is CASSFPGTDTQYF.

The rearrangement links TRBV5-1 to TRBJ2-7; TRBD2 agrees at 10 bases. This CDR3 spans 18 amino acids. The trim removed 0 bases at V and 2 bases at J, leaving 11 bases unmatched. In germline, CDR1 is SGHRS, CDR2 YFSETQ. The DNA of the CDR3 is TGCGCCAGCAGCTTGGGGGGAAGTAGCGGGAGGATAGCCTACGAGCAGTACTTC. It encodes CASSLGGSSGRIAYEQYF.

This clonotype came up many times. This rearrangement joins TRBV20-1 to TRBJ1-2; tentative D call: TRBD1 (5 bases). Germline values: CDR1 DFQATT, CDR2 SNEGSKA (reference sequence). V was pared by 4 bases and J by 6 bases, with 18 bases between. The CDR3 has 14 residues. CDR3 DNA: TGCAGTGCTAATCGGAAAGGGCAGGGTCATGGCTACACCTTC. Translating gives CSANRKGQGHGYTF.

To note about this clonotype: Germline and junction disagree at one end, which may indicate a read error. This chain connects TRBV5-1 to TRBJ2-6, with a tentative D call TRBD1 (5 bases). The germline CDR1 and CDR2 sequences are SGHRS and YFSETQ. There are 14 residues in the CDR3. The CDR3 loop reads CASSLENGANVLTF. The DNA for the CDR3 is TGCGCCAGCAGCTTGGAGAATGGGGCCAACGTCCTGACGTTC.

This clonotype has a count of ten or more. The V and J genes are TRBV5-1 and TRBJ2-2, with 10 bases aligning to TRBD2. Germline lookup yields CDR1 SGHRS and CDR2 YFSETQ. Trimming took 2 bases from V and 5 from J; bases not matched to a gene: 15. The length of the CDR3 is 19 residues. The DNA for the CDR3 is TGCGCCAGCAGCTTCGGACAGGGCTCAGCGGGAGGGTATACCGGGGAGCTGTTTTTT. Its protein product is CASSFGQGSAGGYTGELFF.

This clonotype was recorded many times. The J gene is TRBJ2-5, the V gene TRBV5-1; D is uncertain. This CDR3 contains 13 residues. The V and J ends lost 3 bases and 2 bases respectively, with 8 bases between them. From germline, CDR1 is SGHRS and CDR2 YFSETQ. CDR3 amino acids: CASSWASQETQYF. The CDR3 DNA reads TGCGCCAGCAGCTGGGCCTCACAAGAGACCCAGTACTTC. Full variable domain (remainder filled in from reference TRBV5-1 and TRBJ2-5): KAGVTQTPRYLIKTRGQQVTLSCSPISGHRSVSWYQQTPGQGLQFLFEYFSETQRNKGNFPGRFSGRQFSNSRSEMNVSTLELGDSALYLCASSWASQETQYFGPGTRLLVL.